Following are 11 T cell receptor beta chains from one sample sequenced in a study of radiotherapy plus CTLA-4 blockade in lung cancer. Clones were read by immunoSEQ multiplex PCR, and TCRdb kept only the in-frame ones, dropping some. Of tens of thousands of clones in the sample, 65% to 90% were seen once. The source was peripheral blood, collected from a patient treated with radiotherapy plus ipilimumab. Receptors were obtained from a human donor with non-small cell lung cancer whose response to radiotherapy plus ipilimumab could not be evaluated.

The chain links TRBV6-4 to TRBJ2-3; perhaps TRBD2 as D (6 bases). Germline V CDR1 and CDR2: MRHNA, SNTAGT. This CDR3 spans 15 amino acids. V shed 6 bases and J shed 6 bases, with 19 bases lying between them. CDR3 residues: CASSRGYGGGDTQYF. CDR3 DNA sequence: TGTGCCAGCAGCCGGGGGTACGGCGGAGGGGATACGCAGTATTTT.

The chain is built from TRBV28 and TRBJ1-1; no clear D. The CDR3 extends over 13 amino acids. The germline V and J ends were trimmed by 2 bases and 4 bases, with 8 bases remaining between them. CDR1 and CDR2 from the germline V gene are MDHEN and SYDVKM. In DNA form, the CDR3 reads TGTGCCAGCAGTTTAAGTCGCGTCACTGAAGCTTTCTTT. It translates to CASSLSRVTEAFF. Drawing the rest from reference TRBV28 and TRBJ1-1, the complete variable domain is DVKVTQSSRYLVKRTGEKVFLECVQDMDHENMFWYRQDPGLGLRLIYFSYDVKMKEKGDIPEGYSVSREKKERFSLILESASTNQTSMYLCASSLSRVTEAFFGQGTRLTVV.

The chain is built from TRBV4-1 and TRBJ2-7, with D perhaps matching TRBD1 (5 bases). CDR3 length equals 15 residues. The V end was cut by 0 bases, the J end by 6 bases, with 15 bases between. The germline V gene encodes CDR1 MGHRA and CDR2 YSYEKL. The CDR3 protein is CASSQEGDRPLEQYF. For the CDR3, the DNA is TGCGCCAGCAGCCAAGAAGGGGATAGGCCGCTCGAGCAGTACTTC.

This rearrangement joins TRBV4-3 to TRBJ2-3; a weak D match, TRBD2 (5 bases). V was pared by 0 bases and J by 10 bases, with 17 bases between. CDR3 length equals 15 residues. Germline V CDR1 and CDR2: LGHNA, YSLEER. CDR3 sequence: CASSQDLVRGGSQYF. CDR3 coding DNA: TGCGCCAGCAGCCAAGATCTAGTCCGCGGAGGTTCGCAGTATTTT.

In DNA, the CDR3 is TGTGCCAGCGGATGGAACAGGGAGACCCAGTACTTC. Translated, it gives CASGWNRETQYF. The chain joins TRBV27 to TRBJ2-5; a possible D gene is TRBD1 (5 bases). V lost 8 bases and J lost 5, with 12 bases in between. There are 12 residues in the CDR3. Germline V gene data show CDR1 as MNHEY and CDR2 as SMNVEV (reference sequence).

Judged by abundance, this clone is medium-sized (0.01 to 0.1%). J is TRBJ2-3 and V is TRBV28, with 8 bases identical to TRBD2. Germline CDR1 is MDHEN and CDR2 is SYDVKM. The CDR3 totals 18 residues. V dropped 5 bases and J dropped 2; count of bases not matched to a gene: 15. CDR3 DNA: TGTGCCAGCAGTCCTGAAAGCGGGAGCGGTTTATACACAGATACGCAGTATTTT. Translated: CASSPESGSGLYTDTQYF.

V and J are TRBV4-1 and TRBJ1-2, with D hard to call. Germline V CDR1 and CDR2: MGHRA, YSYEKL. CDR3 size: 16 residues. Between the trimmed V and J ends, which lost 6 bases and 0 bases, there was a span of 17 bases. The CDR3 loop is CASRGVQLGSNYGYTF. For the CDR3, the DNA is TGCGCCAGCAGGGGAGTACAGCTGGGGTCTAACTATGGCTACACCTTC.

This clone was seen a few times. The chain recombines TRBV7-2 with TRBJ2-5; 12 nucleotides line up with TRBD2. The trim removed 3 bases at V and 5 bases at J, leaving 7 bases unmatched. CDR3 size: 16 residues. Germline V gene sequence: CDR1 SGHTA, CDR2 FQGNSA. The CDR3, as DNA: TGTGCCAGCAGCTTGGCTAGCGGGGGGGCCCGGGAGACCCAGTACTTC. It encodes CASSLASGGARETQYF.

A remark on this clone: The junction differs from germline at one of its ends, possibly a read error. The gene calls are TRBV7-7 and TRBJ2-1; 9 nucleotides match TRBD1. The CDR3 length is 14 residues. Germline CDR1 is SSHAT and CDR2 is FNYEAQ (reference sequence). DNA for the CDR3: TGTGCTAGCACCACGGGACAGGGCCTGGGTGAGCAGTTCTTC. Translating gives CASTTGQGLGEQFF.

The chain couples TRBV18 to TRBJ2-1; D ambiguous. Germline V gene lookup returns CDR1 KGHSH and CDR2 LQKENI. The CDR3 runs to 12 residues. The V end was cut by 3 bases, the J end by 8 bases, with 8 bases between. CDR3 residues: CASSPTADEQFF. CDR3 nucleotide sequence: TGTGCCAGCTCACCTACCGCAGATGAGCAGTTCTTC.

The V call is TRBV4-1, the J call TRBJ1-3, with D uncertain. The germline V gene encodes CDR1 MGHRA and CDR2 YSYEKL. V was shortened by 0 bases and J by 6 bases, with 15 bases between the two germline ends. This CDR3 has 16 amino acids. This CDR3 reads CASSQEGRLSENTIYF. The CDR3 DNA is TGCGCCAGCAGCCAAGAAGGCAGGCTGTCGGAAAACACCATATATTTT.